Following are 5 T cell receptor beta chains from one sample sequenced in a study of cytomegalovirus exposure and HLA in healthy donors. PCR was performed using 60 Vbeta and 13 Jbeta primers. Assay: immunoSEQ multiplex PCR; the TCRdb copy retains only in-frame clones and omits some. The data show roughly 100,000 clones, about 75% seen once. Sequencing input: PBMCs. These TCRs come from a woman in her thirties or forties in good health and CMV-seronegative.

The chain links TRBV4-1 to TRBJ2-7, with 7 bases aligning to TRBD2. After removal of 1 base from V and 3 bases from J, the junction contained 9 bases not matched to a gene. Looked up from germline, CDR1 is MGHRA and CDR2 is YSYEKL. The CDR3 runs to 16 residues. The CDR3 DNA is TGCGCCAGCAGCCAAGGGGAGGGAGTTTGGGGCTACGAGCAGTACTTC. It translates to CASSQGEGVWGYEQYF.

This sequence joins TRBV5-1 and TRBJ2-7; D remains ambiguous. V lost 0 bases, J lost 2 bases, and 9 bases lay in between. Looked up from germline, CDR1 is SGHRS and CDR2 is YFSETQ. The CDR3 totals 14 residues. The DNA for the CDR3 is TGCGCCAGCAGCTTGGAGCCTAAACCCTACGAGCAGTACTTC. It codes for CASSLEPKPYEQYF.

CDR3 region: CAWSQGTGGNTGELFF. The CDR3 DNA sequence: TGTGCCTGGAGTCAGGGGACAGGGGGCAACACCGGGGAGCTGTTTTTT. The chain recombines TRBV30 with TRBJ2-2; TRBD1 matches 12 bases. Germline CDR1 and CDR2: GTSNPN and SVGIG (reference sequence). This CDR3 comprises 16 residues. The ends lost 2 bases at V and 2 bases at J; junction bases unmatched: 3.

V usage is TRBV13 and J usage is TRBJ2-5; 11 bases fit TRBD2. After removal of 2 bases from V and 5 bases from J, the junction contained 10 bases not matched to a gene. The germline CDR1 and CDR2 sequences are PRHDT and FYEKMQ (reference sequence). This CDR3 comprises 17 residues. The CDR3 protein is CASSLINLAGGRETQYF. As DNA, the CDR3 is TGTGCCAGCAGCTTAATCAACTTAGCGGGGGGGCGGGAGACCCAGTACTTC.

V and J are TRBV29-1 and TRBJ2-2; D is perhaps TRBD1 (6 bases). There are 14 residues in the CDR3. V lost 2 bases, J lost 1 base, and 8 bases lay in between. Germline V gene sequence: CDR1 SQVTM, CDR2 ANQGSEA. The CDR3 reads CSVESRGNTGELFF. Written as DNA, the CDR3 is TGCAGCGTTGAATCCAGGGGGAACACCGGGGAGCTGTTTTTT.